This TCR beta chain was identified during a study of regulatory T cells in long-lasting Graves disease. This clonotype appeared many times. Time point reported: newly diagnosed GD, antithyroid drugs for less than 3 months. Extracted PBMC RNA gave rise to the TCR library. Both iRepertoire HTBI primers and Arm-PCR of CDR3 regions were used to build the TCR beta libraries. TCRdb re-analysed the multiplex PCR reads in MiXCR, keeping a single row per CDR3 protein. The table lists around 460,000 distinct CDR3 sequences, 12% to 15% of them singletons. Trimming removed 3 bases from V and 5 bases from J; junction bases left unmatched: 3. CDR1 is MDHEN, CDR2 SYDVKM, per germline. The CDR3 runs to 13 residues. These same data were also listed under a study on T cells in Graves' hyperthyroidism and ophthalmopathy.

This sequence originates from a woman aged 50 to 65 with Graves disease. V gene TRBV28 combines with J gene TRBJ2-7; 8 bases line up with TRBD1. The sample in question was peripheral blood mononuclear cells (PBMCs), obtained at new diagnosis, from a patient treated with antithyroid drugs. CDR3 amino acids: CASSFGQGHEQYF. The CDR3 region has the DNA TGTGCCAGCAGTTTCGGACAGGGTCACGAGCAGTACTTC. Based on the CDR3 plus reference TRBV28 and TRBJ2-7, the full variable domain is DVKVTQSSRYLVKRTGEKVFLECVQDMDHENMFWYRQDPGLGLRLIYFSYDVKMKEKGDIPEGYSVSREKKERFSLILESASTNQTSMYLCASSFGQGHEQYFGPGTRLTVT.